The 8 T cell receptor beta chains below come from one sample, sequenced in a study of cytomegalovirus exposure and HLA in healthy donors. This table comes from immunoSEQ multiplex PCR, and its TCRdb copy is limited to in-frame clones, with some not included. The table shows some 140,000 clones, with around 84% occurring only once. The sequencing input was PBMCs. The receptor source for this set is a human donor in good health.

The V gene is TRBV28, the J gene TRBJ1-4; D gene unclear. Trimming shortened V by 6 bases and J by 5 bases, and 13 bases separated the two germline ends. The CDR3 is 14 amino acids. Germline CDR1 and CDR2: MDHEN and SYDVKM. CDR3 DNA sequence: TGTGCCAGCAGCCCCGGAGGGATGAATGAAAAACTGTTTTTT. Residues: CASSPGGMNEKLFF.

The chain links TRBV13 to TRBJ1-1; possibly TRBD1 for D (6 bases). The CDR3 runs to 15 residues. Trimming pared 5 bases from V and 11 bases from J, leaving 24 bases between. Germline CDR1 reads PRHDT; CDR2 reads FYEKMQ (reference sequence). The CDR3 nucleotides read TGTGCCAGCAGCCAAGTAGGGCCGTCAGGGGCGTTTGCTTTCTTT. This encodes CASSQVGPSGAFAFF.

This rearrangement joins TRBV28 to TRBJ2-7, with D uncertain. Trimming removed 2 bases at V and 2 bases at J, with 7 bases between. The CDR3 is made up of 13 amino acids. The germline gives CDR1 MDHEN, CDR2 SYDVKM. CDR3 bases: TGTGCCAGCAGTTTAACGGTCGCCTACGAGCAGTACTTC. Residues: CASSLTVAYEQYF.

The chain links TRBV18 to TRBJ2-7; TRBD2 matches 10 bases. Germline trimming cut 3 bases from V and 0 bases from J; bases unmatched to any gene: 8. The CDR3 spans 17 residues. Germline V gene sequence: CDR1 KGHSH, CDR2 LQKENI. CDR3: CASSPPGLADFSYEQYF. CDR3 bases: TGTGCCAGCTCACCCCCTGGACTAGCGGACTTCTCCTACGAGCAGTACTTC.

In its sample, this clone was seen once. The CDR3 nucleotides are TGTGCCAGCAGCTTGTCCCCCAGGGGTGGGTACGAGCAGTACTTC. Amino acids: CASSLSPRGGYEQYF. The chain combines TRBV5-4 with TRBJ2-7, with a weak D call TRBD1 (6 bases). This CDR3 is 15 amino acids long. The germline V and J ends were trimmed by 1 base and 4 bases, with 15 bases remaining between them. In germline, CDR1 is SGHNT, CDR2 YYREEE (reference sequence).

This clone was seen only a few times. This chain joins TRBV7-9 and TRBJ2-5; 10 bases fit TRBD2. The germline CDR1 and CDR2 sequences are SEHNR and FQNEAQ (reference sequence). The J segment lost 7 bases and the V segment lost 4 bases, leaving 9 bases of the junction unmatched. This CDR3 is 15 amino acids long. The CDR3: CASSSLAGGGGTQYF. CDR3 coding DNA: TGTGCCAGCAGCTCGTTAGCGGGAGGAGGAGGGACCCAGTACTTC.

This chain joins TRBV2 and TRBJ2-7; D gene unclear. This CDR3 is 12 amino acids long. V was cut by 7 bases and J by 3 bases, with 10 bases left in between. The germline CDR1 and CDR2 sequences are SNHLY and FYNNEI. The CDR3 sequence: CASKESIYEQYF. Written as DNA, the CDR3 is TGTGCCAGCAAGGAGTCGATCTACGAGCAGTACTTC. Full variable domain (rest looked up from reference TRBV2 and TRBJ2-7): EPEVTQTPSHQVTQMGQEVILRCVPISNHLYFYWYRQILGQKVEFLVSFYNNEISEKSEIFDDQFSVERPDGSNFTLKIRSTKLEDSAMYFCASKESIYEQYFGPGTRLTVT.

The gene calls are TRBV29-1 and TRBJ2-1; 7 bases are shared with TRBD1. Unmatched junction bases numbered 5, after V lost 3 bases and J lost 9 bases. CDR1 is SQVTM, CDR2 ANQGSEA, per germline. CDR3 length: 12 residues. The CDR3 protein is CSVDEGAGEQFF. CDR3 nucleotides: TGCAGCGTTGACGAGGGGGCGGGTGAGCAGTTCTTC.